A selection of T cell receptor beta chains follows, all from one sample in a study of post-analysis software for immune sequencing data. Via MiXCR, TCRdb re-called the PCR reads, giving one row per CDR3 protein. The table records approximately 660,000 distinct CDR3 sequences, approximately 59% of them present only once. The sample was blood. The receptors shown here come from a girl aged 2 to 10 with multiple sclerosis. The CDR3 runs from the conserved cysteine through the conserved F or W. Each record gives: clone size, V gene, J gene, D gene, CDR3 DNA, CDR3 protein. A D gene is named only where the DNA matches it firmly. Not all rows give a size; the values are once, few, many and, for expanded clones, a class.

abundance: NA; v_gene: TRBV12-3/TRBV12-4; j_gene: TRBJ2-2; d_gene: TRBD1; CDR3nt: TGTGCCAGCAGTTTAGGGGGACAGGGGATCCCCCGAGGCACCGGGGAGCTGTTTTTT; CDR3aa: CASSLGGQGIPRGTGELFF
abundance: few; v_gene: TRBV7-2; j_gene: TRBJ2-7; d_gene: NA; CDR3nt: TGTGCCAGCAGCTTATCCCCGGGGGAATCCTACGAGCAGTACTTC; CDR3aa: CASSLSPGESYEQYF
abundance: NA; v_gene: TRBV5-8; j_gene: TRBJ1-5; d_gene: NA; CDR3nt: TGTGCCAGCAGAACCCGGGACAAGGGGTATCAGCCCCAGCATTTT; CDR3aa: CASRTRDKGYQPQHF
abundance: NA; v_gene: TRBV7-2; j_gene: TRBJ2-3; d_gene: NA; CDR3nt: TGTGCCAGCAGCCTTCTAAGGGCCGCCCTAGATACGCAGTATTTT; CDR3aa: CASSLLRAALDTQYF
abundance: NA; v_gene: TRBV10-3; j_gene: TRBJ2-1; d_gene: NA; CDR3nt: TGTGCCATCAGTGAGAGACGGGCCTCGAACAATGAGCAGTTCTTC; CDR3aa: CAISERRASNNEQFF
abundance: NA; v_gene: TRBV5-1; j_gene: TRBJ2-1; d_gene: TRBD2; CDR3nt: TGCGCCAGCAGCTTGGGTAATCTAGCGGGGACTGATGAGCAGTTCTTC; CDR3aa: CASSLGNLAGTDEQFF
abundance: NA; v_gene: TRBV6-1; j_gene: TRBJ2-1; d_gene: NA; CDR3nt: TGTGCCAGCAGTACCGTAGGGGGTGAGCAGTTCTTC; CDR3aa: CASSTVGGEQFF
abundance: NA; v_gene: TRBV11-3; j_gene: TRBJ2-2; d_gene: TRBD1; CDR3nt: TGTGCCAGCTTAAGGGGACAGAAGACCGGGGAGCTGTTTTTT; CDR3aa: CASLRGQKTGELFF
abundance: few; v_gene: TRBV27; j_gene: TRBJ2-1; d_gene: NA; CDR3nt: TGTGCCAGCAGCCACCTCCGGGGCGGCTCCTACAATGAGCAGTTCTTC; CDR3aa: CASSHLRGGSYNEQFF
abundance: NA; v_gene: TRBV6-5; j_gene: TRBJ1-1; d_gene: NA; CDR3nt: TGTGCCAGCAGGATCGGGACGAACGTCATGAACACTGAAGCTTTCTTT; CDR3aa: CASRIGTNVMNTEAFF
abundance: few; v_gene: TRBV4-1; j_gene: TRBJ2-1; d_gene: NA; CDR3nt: TGCGCCAGCAGCCAAGCGGGCCTCAGCAATGAGCAGTTCTTC; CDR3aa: CASSQAGLSNEQFF
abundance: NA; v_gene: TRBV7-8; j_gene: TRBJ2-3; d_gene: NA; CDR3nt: TGTGCCAGCAGCTTAGGGCCCAGGTCAGATACGCAGTATTTT; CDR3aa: CASSLGPRSDTQYF
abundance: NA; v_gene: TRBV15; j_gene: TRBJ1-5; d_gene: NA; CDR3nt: TGTGCCACCAGCAGAGTTCCCGGGACTCAGCCCCAGCATTTT; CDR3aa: CATSRVPGTQPQHF
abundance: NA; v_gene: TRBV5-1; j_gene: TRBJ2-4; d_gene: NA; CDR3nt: TGCGCCAGCAGCTTGTATCCCGGAGATATGGGGCAGTACTTC; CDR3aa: CASSLYPGDMGQYF
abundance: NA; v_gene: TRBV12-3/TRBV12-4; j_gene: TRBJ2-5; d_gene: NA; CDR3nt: TGTGCCAGCAGTTTCGGAGGGGAAGAGCAGTACTTC; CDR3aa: CASSFGGEEQYF
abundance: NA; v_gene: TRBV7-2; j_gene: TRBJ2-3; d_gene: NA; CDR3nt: TGTGCCAGCAGCTTGAGGGGGGCCAGCACAGACACGCAGTATTTT; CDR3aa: CASSLRGASTDTQYF
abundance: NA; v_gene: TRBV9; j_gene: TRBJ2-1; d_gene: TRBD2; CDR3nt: TGTGCCAGCAGCCCTAGGACTAGCGGGGGGCCTGAGCAGTTCTTC; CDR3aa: CASSPRTSGGPEQFF
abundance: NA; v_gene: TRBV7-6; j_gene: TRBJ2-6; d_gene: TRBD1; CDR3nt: TGTGCCAGCAGCTGGGACAGAGGGGCTAGCTCTGGGGCCAACGTCCTGACTTTC; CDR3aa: CASSWDRGASSGANVLTF
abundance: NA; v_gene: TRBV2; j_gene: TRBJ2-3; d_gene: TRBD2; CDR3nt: TGTGCCAGCAGCCCCCGACTAGCGGGAGAGTTAGATACGCAGTATTTT; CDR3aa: CASSPRLAGELDTQYF
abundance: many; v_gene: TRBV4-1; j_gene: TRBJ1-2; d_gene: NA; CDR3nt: TGCGCCAGCAGCCACGAAAACAGGGAGGGCTACACCTTC; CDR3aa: CASSHENREGYTF
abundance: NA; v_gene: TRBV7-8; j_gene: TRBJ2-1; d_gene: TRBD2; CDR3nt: TGTGCCAGCAGCTTAGTGCCCGGGGGGGCCAATGAGCAGTTCTTC; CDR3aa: CASSLVPGGANEQFF
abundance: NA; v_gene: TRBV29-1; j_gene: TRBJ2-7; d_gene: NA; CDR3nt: TGCAGCGCATCCGGACCCTACGAGCAGTACTTC; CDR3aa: CSASGPYEQYF
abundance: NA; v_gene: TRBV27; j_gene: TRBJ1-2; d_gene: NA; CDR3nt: TGTGCCAGCAGTTTATCGGCAGGAGATGGCTACACCTTC; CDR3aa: CASSLSAGDGYTF
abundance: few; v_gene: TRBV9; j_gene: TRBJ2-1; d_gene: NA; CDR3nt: TGTGCCAGCAGCGTAGGCGGCATTCCCTACAATGAGCAGTTCTTC; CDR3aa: CASSVGGIPYNEQFF
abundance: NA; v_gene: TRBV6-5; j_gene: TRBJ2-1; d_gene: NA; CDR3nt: TGTGCCACTCACCGAGTGGGAGGCTACAATGAGCAGTTCTTC; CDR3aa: CATHRVGGYNEQFF
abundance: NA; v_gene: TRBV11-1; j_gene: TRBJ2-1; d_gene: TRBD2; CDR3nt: TGTGCCAGCAGCTTCGGACTTGCGCTAGCGGGGGGGACTATCTCCTACAATGAGCAGTTCTTC; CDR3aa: CASSFGLALAGGTISYNEQFF
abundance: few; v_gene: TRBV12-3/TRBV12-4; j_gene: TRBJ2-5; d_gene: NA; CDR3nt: TGTGCCAGCAGTTTAGCGCAAGGGGCGCGAGAGACCCAGTACTTC; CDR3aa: CASSLAQGARETQYF
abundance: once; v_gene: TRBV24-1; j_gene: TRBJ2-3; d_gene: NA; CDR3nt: TGTGCCACCAGTGATCTAGCCGCAGATACGCAGTATTTT; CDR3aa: CATSDLAADTQYF
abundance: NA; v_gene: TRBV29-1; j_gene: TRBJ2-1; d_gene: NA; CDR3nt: TGCAGCTTTAGAAGCAATGAGCAGTTCTTC; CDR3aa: CSFRSNEQFF
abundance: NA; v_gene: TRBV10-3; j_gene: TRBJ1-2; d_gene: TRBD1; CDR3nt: TGTGCCATGCACAAAGACAACCGGGACAGGAGTATCTACTATGGCTACACCTTC; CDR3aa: CAMHKDNRDRSIYYGYTF
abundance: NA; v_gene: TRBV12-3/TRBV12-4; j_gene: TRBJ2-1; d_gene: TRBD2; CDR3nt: TGTGCCAGCAGTTTTGGTTCAAGGTCGGCGGGAGGCCCTTTGGAGCAGTTCTTC; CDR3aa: CASSFGSRSAGGPLEQFF
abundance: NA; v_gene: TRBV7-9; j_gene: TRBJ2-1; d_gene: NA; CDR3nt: TGTGCCGGAGCCATCTTGGGTCGCAACAATGAGCAGTTCTTC; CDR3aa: CAGAILGRNNEQFF